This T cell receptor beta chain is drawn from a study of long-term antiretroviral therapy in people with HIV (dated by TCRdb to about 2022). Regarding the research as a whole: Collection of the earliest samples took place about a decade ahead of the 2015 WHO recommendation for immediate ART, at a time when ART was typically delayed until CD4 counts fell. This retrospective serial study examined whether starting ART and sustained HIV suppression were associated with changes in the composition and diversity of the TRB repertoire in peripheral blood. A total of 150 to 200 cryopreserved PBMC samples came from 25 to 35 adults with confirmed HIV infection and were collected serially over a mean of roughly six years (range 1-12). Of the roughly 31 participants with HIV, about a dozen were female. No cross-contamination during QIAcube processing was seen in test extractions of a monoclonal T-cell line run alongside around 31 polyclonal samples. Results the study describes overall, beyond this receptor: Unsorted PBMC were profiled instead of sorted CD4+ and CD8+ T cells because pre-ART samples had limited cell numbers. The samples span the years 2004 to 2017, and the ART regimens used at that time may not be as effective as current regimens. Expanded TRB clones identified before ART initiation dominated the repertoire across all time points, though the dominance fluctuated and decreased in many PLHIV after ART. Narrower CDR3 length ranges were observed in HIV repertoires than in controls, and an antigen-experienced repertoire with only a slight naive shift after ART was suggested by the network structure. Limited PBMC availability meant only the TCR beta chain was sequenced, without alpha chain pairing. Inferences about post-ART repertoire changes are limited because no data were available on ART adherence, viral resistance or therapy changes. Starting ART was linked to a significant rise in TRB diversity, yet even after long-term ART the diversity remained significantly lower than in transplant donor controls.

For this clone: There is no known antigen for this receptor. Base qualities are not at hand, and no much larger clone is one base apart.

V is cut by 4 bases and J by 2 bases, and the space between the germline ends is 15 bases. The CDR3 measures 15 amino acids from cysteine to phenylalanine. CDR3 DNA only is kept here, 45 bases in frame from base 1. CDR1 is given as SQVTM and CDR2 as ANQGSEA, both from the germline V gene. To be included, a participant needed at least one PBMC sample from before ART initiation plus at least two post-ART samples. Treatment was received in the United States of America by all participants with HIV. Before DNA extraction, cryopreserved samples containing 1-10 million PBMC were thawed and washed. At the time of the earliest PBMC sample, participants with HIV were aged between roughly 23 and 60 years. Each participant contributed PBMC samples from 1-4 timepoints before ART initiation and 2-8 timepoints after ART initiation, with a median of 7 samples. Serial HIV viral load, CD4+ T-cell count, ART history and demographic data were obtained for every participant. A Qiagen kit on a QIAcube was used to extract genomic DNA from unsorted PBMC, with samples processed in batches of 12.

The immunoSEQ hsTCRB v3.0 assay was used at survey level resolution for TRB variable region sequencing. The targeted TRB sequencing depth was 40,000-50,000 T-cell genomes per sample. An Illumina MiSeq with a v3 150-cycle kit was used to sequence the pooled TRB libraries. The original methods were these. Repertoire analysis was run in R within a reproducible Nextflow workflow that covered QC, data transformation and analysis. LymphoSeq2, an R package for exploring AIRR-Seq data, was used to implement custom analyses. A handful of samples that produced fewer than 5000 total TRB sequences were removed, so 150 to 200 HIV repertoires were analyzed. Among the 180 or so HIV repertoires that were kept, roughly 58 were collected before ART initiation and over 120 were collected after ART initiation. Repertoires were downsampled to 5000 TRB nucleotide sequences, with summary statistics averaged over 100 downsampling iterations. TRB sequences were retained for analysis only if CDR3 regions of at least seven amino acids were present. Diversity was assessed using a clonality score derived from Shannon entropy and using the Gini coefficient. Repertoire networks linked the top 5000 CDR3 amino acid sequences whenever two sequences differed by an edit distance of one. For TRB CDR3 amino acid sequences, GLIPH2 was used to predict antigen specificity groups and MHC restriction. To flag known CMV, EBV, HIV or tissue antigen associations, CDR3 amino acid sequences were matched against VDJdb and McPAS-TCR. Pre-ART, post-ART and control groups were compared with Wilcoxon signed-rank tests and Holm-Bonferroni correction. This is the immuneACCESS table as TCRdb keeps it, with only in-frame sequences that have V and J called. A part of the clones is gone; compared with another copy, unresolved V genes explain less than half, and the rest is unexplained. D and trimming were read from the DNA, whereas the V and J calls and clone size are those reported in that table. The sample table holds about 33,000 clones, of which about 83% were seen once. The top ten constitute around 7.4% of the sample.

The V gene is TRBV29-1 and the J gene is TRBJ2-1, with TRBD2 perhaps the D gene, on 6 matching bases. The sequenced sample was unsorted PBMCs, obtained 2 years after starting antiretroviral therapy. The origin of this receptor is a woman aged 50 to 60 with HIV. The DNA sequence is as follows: TGCAGCGTTGTATCCCCGGGGGTTGCCTACAATGAGCAGTTCTTC. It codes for CSVVSPGVAYNEQFF.